The source of this TCR beta chain is a study of T cells in Graves' hyperthyroidism and ophthalmopathy. Study information: The authors collected peripheral blood at initial diagnosis, before any treatment.

This clonotype was counted many times. RNA transcripts provided the source from which TCR beta CDR3 regions were amplified. The HTBI set primed first-round TCR CDR3 RT-PCR. TCRdb re-called the multiplex PCR reads with MiXCR, one entry per CDR3 protein. The sample holds about 400,000 distinct CDR3 sequences, roughly 15% seen once. The J segment lost 5 bases and the V segment lost 3 bases, leaving 7 bases of the junction unmatched. This CDR3 has 15 amino acids. Germline CDR1 and CDR2: MNHEY and SMNVEV (reference sequence). The sequenced sample consisted of blood. The J gene is TRBJ2-5, the V gene TRBV27; 9 nucleotides agree with TRBD1. The sequence was obtained from a woman aged 18-35 years with Graves' hyperthyroidism. Here the CDR3 DNA reads TGTGCCAGCAGTTTCTCGACAGGGGGTGGGGAGACCCAGTACTTC. This gives the protein CASSFSTGGGETQYF.